This T cell receptor (beta chain) derives from a study of OX40 agonist ivuxolimab in advanced cancers. Study at large: Two patients with cutaneous melanoma and one with hepatocellular carcinoma, three in total, showed partial responses.

Losses at the gene ends were 6 bases for V and 0 bases for J; bases not matched to a gene: 2. The CDR3 contains 13 residues. Germline-derived CDR1 and CDR2 are MNHEY and SMNVEV (reference sequence). Overall study findings and caveats: At doses 0.1 to 3.0 mg/kg, CD4+ and CD8+ clones expanded.

Comments on this clone: Its antigen remains unknown.

Here immunoSEQ multiplex PCR was the method, and the copy in TCRdb shows in-frame clones only, minus some. Of about 94,000 clones listed, approximately 90% are singletons. The source material was CD4+ or CD8+ T cells sorted from blood, sampled in a trial of the OX40 agonist ivuxolimab. The chain combines TRBV27 with TRBJ2-7; TRBD1 matches 7 bases. The receptor's source is an adult with an advanced solid tumor such as melanoma, head and neck, liver or kidney cancer. CDR3 DNA: TGTGCCAGCAGGGGGACAGTCTCCTACGAGCAGTACTTC. This sequence encodes CASRGTVSYEQYF.